This T cell receptor beta chain derives from a study of CD8+ T cells in alopecia areata. The sequencing template was cDNA reverse transcribed from extracted RNA. Clones were sequenced by immunoSEQ multiplex PCR, and TCRdb holds only the in-frame ones, with some missing. The sample gives roughly 170,000 clones, roughly three fifths of which show up once; over 9.5% is in the top ten. Note on this clone: The antigen remains undetermined.

General study points: Whereas mice showed it more clearly, TCR sharing across patients was murkier, possibly because of HLA.

With 6 bases clipped from V and 4 bases from J, the junction kept 4 bases outside the gene matches. CDR3 size: 14 residues. The germline V gene encodes CDR1 LNHDA and CDR2 SQIVND (reference sequence). Treatment of the sample: oral pan-JAK inhibitor, 5-10 mg twice daily. The rearrangement links TRBV19 to TRBJ2-1; 9 nucleotides align to TRBD2. This receptor was taken from a human donor with alopecia areata. This sample comprised CD8+ T cells sorted from blood, obtained at week 24, from a patient treated with tofacitinib. CDR3 nucleotide sequence: TGTGCCAGTAGCAAGACTAGCGGATACAATGAGCAGTTCTTC. Translated, it gives CASSKTSGYNEQFF.